These 24 T cell receptor beta chains share one sample of origin, sequenced in a study of blood T cell repertoires in COVID-19. Method: immunoSEQ multiplex PCR; TCRdb's copy keeps in-frame clones and lacks some. The table lists 50,000 or so clones, approximately 91% of them singletons. Sequenced sample: peripheral blood. These receptors came from a human donor in a cohort sampled during active COVID-19.

V is TRBV13 and J is TRBJ1-2; D call uncertain. The CDR3 has 15 residues. Trimming stripped 1 base from V and 0 bases from J, with 9 bases between. The germline V gene has CDR1 PRHDT and CDR2 FYEKMQ (reference sequence). CDR3 sequence (DNA): TGTGCCAGCAGCTTAGCACGGGGAGCTAACTATGGCTACACCTTC. Protein: CASSLARGANYGYTF.

The chain recombines TRBV6-6 with TRBJ1-3, with no clear D. The germline V gene encodes CDR1 MNHNY and CDR2 SVGAGI (reference sequence). V was shortened by 6 bases and J by 4 bases, with 10 bases between the two germline ends. CDR3 length: 13 residues. This CDR3 reads CASRTDLGNTIYF. For the CDR3, the DNA is TGTGCCAGCAGAACGGACTTAGGAAACACCATATATTTT.

The chain joins TRBV18 to TRBJ1-2, with D perhaps matching TRBD1 (6 bases). The CDR3 loop spans 12 amino acids. V dropped 3 bases and J dropped 4 bases, with 6 bases sitting between them. Per germline, CDR1 KGHSH and CDR2 LQKENI. The CDR3 sequence: CASSPDSYGYTF. The CDR3 DNA follows: TGTGCCAGCTCACCGGACAGCTATGGCTACACCTTC.

This clone was found once. The rearrangement joins TRBV9 to TRBJ1-3; D is unresolved. From germline, CDR1 is SGDLS and CDR2 YYNGEE. The ends were cut back, 3 bases at V and 4 bases at J, with 11 bases in the middle. The CDR3 length is 14 residues. As DNA, the CDR3 is TGTGCCAGCAGCGGAGGGTTATTAGGAAACACCATATATTTT. It encodes CASSGGLLGNTIYF.

This sequence joins TRBV11-2 and TRBJ2-1; D possibly corresponds to TRBD2 (6 bases). Germline values: CDR1 SGHAT, CDR2 FQNNGV. There are 15 residues in the CDR3. V lost 5 bases to trimming and J lost 6 bases, with 17 bases between them. CDR3 bases: TGTGCCAGCAGCCCCCGGGGGAGACTTTTCAATGAGCAGTTCTTC. Protein sequence: CASSPRGRLFNEQFF.

This clone was seen only a few times. The chain couples TRBV14 to TRBJ1-4; 10 bases match TRBD1. With V trimmed by 0 bases and J by 8 bases, 9 bases remained unmatched. From germline, CDR1 is SGHDN and CDR2 FVKESK. This CDR3 is built from 17 residues. CDR3 nucleotides: TGTGCCAGCAGCCAAGACGTTGGGACAGGGGTAAACGAAAAACTGTTTTTT. Translated: CASSQDVGTGVNEKLFF.

The chain couples TRBV5-1 to TRBJ2-1; D ambiguous. Germline CDR1 reads SGHRS; CDR2 reads YFSETQ. The CDR3 sequence is 15 residues long. V was trimmed by 0 bases and J by 5 bases, leaving 12 bases between them. This chain's CDR3 is CASSLVSFSDNEQFF. DNA for the CDR3: TGCGCCAGCAGCTTGGTTTCATTTAGTGACAATGAGCAGTTCTTC.

This clone appeared a single time. The chain recombines TRBV19 with TRBJ1-1; tentative D call: TRBD1 (5 bases). This CDR3 contains 14 residues. The V gene's germline CDR1 is LNHDA and CDR2 SQIVND (reference sequence). The germline V and J ends were trimmed by 2 bases and 3 bases, with 10 bases remaining between them. In nucleotides, the CDR3 is TGTGCCAGTAGTATAATGGCAGGGCACACTGAAGCTTTCTTT. Protein sequence: CASSIMAGHTEAFF. Full variable domain (remainder filled in from reference TRBV19 and TRBJ1-1): DGGITQSPKYLFRKEGQNVTLSCEQNLNHDAMYWYRQDPGQGLRLIYYSQIVNDFQKGDIAEGYSVSREKKESFPLTVTSAQKNPTAFYLCASSIMAGHTEAFFGQGTRLTVV.

This clone turned up a few times. The chain links TRBV6-2 or TRBV6-3 to TRBJ2-7; possible D gene TRBD1, 7 bases. Trimming pared 2 bases from V and 7 bases from J, leaving 15 bases between. The CDR3 is 14 amino acids. Per the germline V gene, CDR1 is MNHEY and CDR2 is SVGEGT. This CDR3 reads CASSYEEGAGEQYV. The CDR3 DNA is TGTGCCAGCAGTTACGAGGAGGGGGCAGGGGAGCAGTACGTC.

The chain couples TRBV27 to TRBJ2-7; 7 nucleotides align to TRBD2. The ends lost 0 bases at V and 4 bases at J; junction bases unmatched: 3. The CDR3 has 14 amino acids. The germline V gene has CDR1 MNHEY and CDR2 SMNVEV (reference sequence). CDR3 residues: CASSLSERGYEQYV. Here the CDR3 DNA reads TGTGCCAGCAGTTTATCGGAGCGGGGTTACGAGCAGTACGTC.

V is TRBV5-5 and J is TRBJ1-2; D remains unclear. The CDR3 sequence is 14 residues long. Trimming took 4 bases from V and 2 from J, leaving 12 bases between them. Germline CDR1 reads SGHKS; CDR2 reads YYEKEE (reference sequence). In DNA form, the CDR3 reads TGTGCCAGCAGCCCGCCCGGGGAGAACTATGGCTACACCTTC. This translates into CASSPPGENYGYTF. The full variable domain, completed using reference TRBV5-5 and TRBJ1-2, is DAGVTQSPTHLIKTRGQQVTLRCSPISGHKSVSWYQQVLGQGPQFIFQYYEKEERGRGNFPDRFSARQFPNYSSELNVNALLLGDSALYLCASSPPGENYGYTFGSGTRLTVV.

This chain joins TRBV5-1 and TRBJ1-1; TRBD1 matches at 8 bases. The junction had 11 bases not matched to a gene; V was cut back by 5 bases and J by 5 bases. This CDR3 comprises 15 residues. Per the germline V gene, CDR1 is SGHRS and CDR2 is YFSETQ. CDR3 amino acids: CASRFGQGFETEAFF. CDR3 nucleotide sequence: TGCGCCAGCAGATTTGGACAGGGTTTTGAGACTGAAGCTTTCTTT.

V gene TRBV7-9 combines with J gene TRBJ1-1; 9 positions agree with TRBD1. Germline CDR1 reads SEHNR; CDR2 reads FQNEAQ (reference sequence). Losses at the gene ends were 3 bases for V and 3 bases for J; bases not matched to a gene: 2. The CDR3 consists of 14 residues. The CDR3 DNA reads as TGTGCCAGCAGCTTGACAGGGGGGGACACTGAAGCTTTCTTT. It encodes CASSLTGGDTEAFF.

The rearrangement links TRBV4-1 to TRBJ2-4, with D uncertain. V gave up 1 base and J gave up 5 bases, with 6 bases separating them. This CDR3 has 13 residues. Germline V gene data show CDR1 as MGHRA and CDR2 as YSYEKL. CDR3 coding DNA: TGCGCCAGCAGCCAAGTTACAGAAAACATTCAGTACTTC. It is translated as CASSQVTENIQYF.

The genes are TRBV9 and TRBJ2-2, with D perhaps matching TRBD2 (5 bases). This CDR3 contains 15 residues. Germline-derived CDR1 and CDR2 are SGDLS and YYNGEE. Trimming shortened V by 4 bases and J by 3 bases, and 13 bases separated the two germline ends. Written as DNA, the CDR3 is TGTGCCAGCAGCAGAATCGGAGGAGACACCGGGGAGCTGTTTTTT. Protein: CASSRIGGDTGELFF.

CDR3 coding DNA: TGTGCCAGCAGCTTACAGGGAAGGGCCGGGGAGCTGTTTTTT. Amino acids: CASSLQGRAGELFF. The chain couples TRBV7-2 to TRBJ2-2, with D possibly being TRBD1 (5 bases). The CDR3 is made up of 14 amino acids. V was pared by 2 bases and J by 6 bases, with 10 bases between. CDR1 is SGHTA and CDR2 is FQGNSA in the germline V gene.

The rearrangement links TRBV6-6 to TRBJ1-5, with 9 bases identical to TRBD1. The ends lost 6 bases at V and 6 bases at J; junction bases unmatched: 9. Germline CDR1 MNHNY, CDR2 SVGAGI (reference sequence). The length of the CDR3 is 15 residues. This chain's CDR3 is CASSLRGTGLQPQHF. DNA of the CDR3: TGTGCCAGCAGCCTCCGGGGGACAGGGCTTCAGCCCCAGCATTTT.

This chain uses TRBV7-2 with TRBJ2-5; TRBD1 is a possible D gene (6 bases). V lost 5 bases and J lost 7, with 14 bases in between. CDR3 length equals 13 residues. Germline V gene sequence: CDR1 SGHTA, CDR2 FQGNSA. CDR3 protein: CASSEGVGGTQYF. The CDR3 DNA is TGTGCCAGCAGCGAGGGGGTAGGAGGGACCCAGTACTTC.

The V gene is TRBV7-8, the J gene TRBJ2-7; 7 nucleotides align to TRBD1. The germline gives CDR1 SGHVS, CDR2 FQNEAQ. The CDR3 contains 14 residues. J was trimmed by 3 bases and V by 8 bases; bases with no gene match: 10. The chain's CDR3 is CASLGGRGNYEQYF. The CDR3 nucleotides read TGTGCCAGCCTCGGCGGCAGGGGGAACTACGAGCAGTACTTC.

The rearrangement links TRBV6-5 to TRBJ2-7; 7 nucleotides align to TRBD1. This CDR3 is 15 amino acids long. CDR1 and CDR2 (germline): MNHEY, SVGAGI. V gave up 6 bases and J gave up 0 bases; unmatched junction bases: 8. The DNA of the CDR3 is TGTGCCAGCAGCTCCGACAGGGCCAGCTCCTACGAGCAGTACGTC. It encodes CASSSDRASSYEQYV.

This chain uses TRBV2 with TRBJ1-1; weak D call: TRBD1 (5 bases). The CDR3 is 14 amino acids. V shed 3 bases and J shed 3 bases, with 11 bases lying between them. The germline gives CDR1 SNHLY, CDR2 FYNNEI. For the CDR3, the DNA is TGTGCCAGCAGTGAGGGGGGGTCGGACACTGAAGCTTTCTTT. Amino acids: CASSEGGSDTEAFF.

The J gene is TRBJ1-5, the V gene TRBV27; D is possibly TRBD1 (6 bases). Deletions cut 5 bases from V and 2 bases from J, with 13 bases between. The CDR3 covers 15 residues. CDR1 and CDR2 from the germline V gene are MNHEY and SMNVEV (reference sequence). DNA for the CDR3: TGTGCCAGCAGTCGGTTATCAGGGGGCAATCAGCCCCAGCATTTT. Translated: CASSRLSGGNQPQHF.

The CDR3 DNA reads TGTGCCAGCAGCTTAGATCGACAGGGTTATGAAAAACTGTTTTTT. It is translated as CASSLDRQGYEKLFF. The V and J genes are TRBV11-2 and TRBJ1-4, with 7 nucleotides matching TRBD1. Germline V lookup: CDR1 SGHAT, CDR2 FQNNGV. CDR3 size: 15 residues. Trimming took 0 bases from V and 6 from J; bases not matched to a gene: 4. Filled out from reference TRBV11-2 and TRBJ1-4, the complete variable domain reads EAGVAQSPRYKIIEKRQSVAFWCNPISGHATLYWYQQILGQGPKLLIQFQNNGVVDDSQLPKDRFSAERLKGVDSTLKIQPAKLEDSAVYLCASSLDRQGYEKLFFGSGTQLSVL.

V and J are TRBV7-2 and TRBJ1-1; 11 bases match TRBD1. The germline V gene has CDR1 SGHTA and CDR2 FQGNSA. The CDR3 has 15 amino acids. Losses at the gene ends were 5 bases for V and 1 base for J; bases not matched to a gene: 3. This CDR3 is CASSHGTGGNTEAFF. CDR3 nucleotides: TGTGCCAGCAGCCACGGGACAGGGGGGAACACTGAAGCTTTCTTT. The full variable domain, rest sourced from reference TRBV7-2 and TRBJ1-1, is GAGVSQSPSNKVTEKGKDVELRCDPISGHTALYWYRQSLGQGLEFLIYFQGNSAPDKSGLPSDRFSAERTGGSVSTLTIQRTQQEDSAVYLCASSHGTGGNTEAFFGQGTRLTVV.